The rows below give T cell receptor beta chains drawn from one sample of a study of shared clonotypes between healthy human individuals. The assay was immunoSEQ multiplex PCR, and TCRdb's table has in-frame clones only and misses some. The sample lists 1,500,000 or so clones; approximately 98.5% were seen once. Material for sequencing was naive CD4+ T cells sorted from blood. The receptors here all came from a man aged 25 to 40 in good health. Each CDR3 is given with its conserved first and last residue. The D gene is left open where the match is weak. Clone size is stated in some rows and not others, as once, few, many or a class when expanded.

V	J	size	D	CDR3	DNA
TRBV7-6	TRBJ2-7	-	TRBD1	CASSLDRGILYEQYF	TGTGCCAGCAGCTTAGACAGGGGCATTCTCTACGAGCAGTACTTC
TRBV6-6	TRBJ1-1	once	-	CASSYRPGNTEAFF	TGTGCCAGCAGTTACAGGCCCGGGAACACTGAAGCTTTCTTT
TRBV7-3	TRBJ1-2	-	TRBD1	CASSVSGQGYGYTF	TGTGCCAGCAGCGTTTCGGGACAGGGCTATGGCTACACCTTC
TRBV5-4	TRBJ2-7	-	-	CASSDQGSLLYEQYF	TGTGCCAGCAGCGATCAGGGGTCTCTTCTTTACGAGCAGTACTTC
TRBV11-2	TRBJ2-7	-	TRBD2	CASSPLSSGRGEQYF	TGTGCCAGCAGCCCCCTGAGTAGCGGGAGAGGCGAGCAGTACTTC
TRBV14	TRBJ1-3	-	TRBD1	CASSQPDRVGHTIYF	TGTGCCAGCAGCCAACCTGACAGGGTTGGGCACACCATATATTTT
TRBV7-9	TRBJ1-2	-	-	CASSLAGDYGYTF	TGTGCCAGCAGCTTGGCAGGAGACTATGGCTACACCTTC
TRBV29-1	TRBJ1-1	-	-	CSVLKMMNTEAFF	TGCAGCGTGCTAAAGATGATGAACACTGAAGCTTTCTTT
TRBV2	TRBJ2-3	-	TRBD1	CASGPGQGPDTQYF	TGTGCCAGCGGTCCGGGACAGGGACCAGATACGCAGTATTTT
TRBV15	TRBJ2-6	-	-	CATSSPGGPGANVLTF	TGTGCCACCAGCAGCCCCGGAGGGCCTGGGGCCAACGTCCTGACTTTC
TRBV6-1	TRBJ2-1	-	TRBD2	CASSEVSGRTYNEQFF	TGTGCCAGCAGTGAAGTTAGCGGGCGCACCTACAATGAGCAGTTCTTC
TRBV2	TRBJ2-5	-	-	CATEYQETQYF	TGTGCCACCGAGTACCAAGAGACCCAGTACTTC
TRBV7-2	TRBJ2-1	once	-	CASSLPGRDNEQFF	TGTGCCAGCAGCCTCCCGGGGCGCGACAATGAGCAGTTCTTC
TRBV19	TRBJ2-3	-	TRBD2	CASSNGRASGRVRGQDTQYF	TGTGCCAGTAGTAACGGTCGAGCTAGCGGGAGGGTGAGGGGTCAAGATACGCAGTATTTT
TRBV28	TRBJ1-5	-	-	CASRPGQRNQPQHF	TGTGCCAGCCGACCAGGGCAGCGGAATCAGCCCCAGCATTTT
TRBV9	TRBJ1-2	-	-	CASSVGPGTNYGYTF	TGTGCCAGCAGCGTTGGCCCCGGGACTAACTATGGCTACACCTTC
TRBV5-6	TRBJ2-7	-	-	CASSLGSNLDEQYF	TGTGCCAGCAGCCTCGGATCCAACCTAGACGAGCAGTACTTC
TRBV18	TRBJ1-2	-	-	CASSGTINYGYTF	TGTGCCAGCTCCGGGACGATTAACTATGGCTACACCTTC
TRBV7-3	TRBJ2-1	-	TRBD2	CASSLLREVHNEQFF	TGTGCCAGCAGCTTACTGCGGGAGGTACACAATGAGCAGTTCTTC
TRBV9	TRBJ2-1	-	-	CASSVVGGTYNEQFF	TGTGCCAGCAGCGTAGTAGGAGGGACCTACAATGAGCAGTTCTTC
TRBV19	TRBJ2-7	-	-	CASSRTFTYEQYF	TGTGCCAGTAGTCGGACGTTTACCTACGAGCAGTACTTC
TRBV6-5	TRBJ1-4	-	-	CASSYSKAATNEKLFF	TGTGCCAGCAGTTACTCGAAGGCCGCAACTAATGAAAAACTGTTTTTT
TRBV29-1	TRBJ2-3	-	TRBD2	CSGGTATSGRPDTQYF	TGCAGCGGGGGCACCGCGACTAGCGGGAGACCAGATACGCAGTATTTT
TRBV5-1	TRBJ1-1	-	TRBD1	CARDRVRKSMPADTEAFF	TGCGCCAGAGACAGGGTACGAAAATCAATGCCGGCGGACACTGAAGCTTTCTTT
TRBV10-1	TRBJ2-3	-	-	CASSEGTPATDTQYF	TGCGCCAGCAGTGAGGGGACCCCGGCCACAGATACGCAGTATTTT
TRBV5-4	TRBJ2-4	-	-	CASSLYQGAKNIQYF	TGTGCCAGCAGCTTGTATCAGGGCGCCAAAAACATTCAGTACTTC
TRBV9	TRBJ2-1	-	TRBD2	CASSPPGTNYNEQFF	TGTGCCAGCAGTCCTCCCGGGACTAACTACAATGAGCAGTTCTTC
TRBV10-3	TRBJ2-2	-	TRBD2	CAIRRAGGSAGELFF	TGTGCCATCAGACGAGCGGGAGGGAGTGCCGGGGAGCTGTTTTTT
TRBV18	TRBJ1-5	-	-	CASSPPVREQHNQPQHF	TGTGCCAGCTCACCACCGGTCCGGGAACAACACAATCAGCCCCAGCATTTT
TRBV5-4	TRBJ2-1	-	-	CASSLASGERGNEQFF	TGTGCCAGCAGCTTGGCCTCAGGGGAGCGGGGCAATGAGCAGTTCTTC
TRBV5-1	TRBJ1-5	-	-	CARKGTYAGRLCNQPQHF	TGCGCCAGGAAGGGCACTTATGCGGGTCGGCTTTGCAATCAGCCCCAGCATTTT
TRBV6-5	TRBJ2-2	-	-	CASTQGGTTGELFF	TGTGCCAGCACCCAGGGGGGGACCACCGGGGAGCTGTTTTTT
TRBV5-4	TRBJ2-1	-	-	CASSLVASRPGNEQFF	TGTGCCAGCAGCTTGGTAGCCTCAAGACCAGGGAATGAGCAGTTCTTC
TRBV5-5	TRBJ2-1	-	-	CASSLAGALSSYNEQFF	TGTGCCAGCAGCTTGGCAGGGGCTCTAAGCTCCTACAATGAGCAGTTCTTC
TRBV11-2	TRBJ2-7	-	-	CASTRDRTSYEQYF	TGTGCCAGCACCCGCGATAGAACCTCCTACGAGCAGTACTTC
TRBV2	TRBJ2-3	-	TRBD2	CASSVFGLAGDRNTQYF	TGTGCCAGCAGTGTCTTCGGACTAGCGGGAGATAGAAATACGCAGTATTTT
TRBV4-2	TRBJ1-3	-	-	CASSQDPQGSGNTIYF	TGTGCCAGCAGCCAAGATCCCCAGGGGTCTGGAAACACCATATATTTT
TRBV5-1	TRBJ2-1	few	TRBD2	CASSFTLAGEGEQFF	TGCGCCAGCAGCTTCACCCTAGCGGGAGAAGGTGAGCAGTTCTTC
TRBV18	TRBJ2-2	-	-	CASSPPSRKITGELFF	TGTGCCAGCTCACCCCCCAGTCGGAAAATCACCGGGGAGCTGTTTTTT
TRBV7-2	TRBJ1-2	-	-	CASSLAGTVYGYTF	TGTGCCAGCAGCTTAGCGGGGACGGTATATGGCTACACCTTC
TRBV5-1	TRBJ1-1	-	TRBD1	CASSLGDRVNTEAFF	TGCGCCAGCAGCTTGGGGGACAGGGTGAACACTGAAGCTTTCTTT
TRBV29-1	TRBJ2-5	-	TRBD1	CSVPDRGRETQYF	TGCAGCGTTCCTGACAGGGGTCGGGAGACCCAGTACTTC